This T cell receptor (beta chain) originates from a study of blood T cell repertoires in COVID-19. This CDR3 spans 11 amino acids. V lost 6 bases to trimming and J lost 8 bases, with 10 bases between them. CDR1 and CDR2 (germline): SNHLY, FYNNEI. Original methodology: The authors estimated nucleated cell counts from reference gene primer amplification. The repertoire was sequenced with immunoSEQ multiplex PCR; TCRdb's copy has only in-frame clones and lacks some. For V, J and clone size, that table is used; D and trimming come from the DNA. Of some 330,000 clones in the sample, more than 85% are singletons; the top ten hold around 18%.

This rearrangement joins TRBV2 to TRBJ1-2; D not certain. The clonotype originates from a woman aged 30 to 39 who had recovered from COVID-19. The sample consisted of PBMCs or T cells enriched from blood (not recorded which). CDR3 nucleotide sequence: TGTGCCAGCAGCCTCACGAGAGGCTACACCTTC. Its protein is CASSLTRGYTF.